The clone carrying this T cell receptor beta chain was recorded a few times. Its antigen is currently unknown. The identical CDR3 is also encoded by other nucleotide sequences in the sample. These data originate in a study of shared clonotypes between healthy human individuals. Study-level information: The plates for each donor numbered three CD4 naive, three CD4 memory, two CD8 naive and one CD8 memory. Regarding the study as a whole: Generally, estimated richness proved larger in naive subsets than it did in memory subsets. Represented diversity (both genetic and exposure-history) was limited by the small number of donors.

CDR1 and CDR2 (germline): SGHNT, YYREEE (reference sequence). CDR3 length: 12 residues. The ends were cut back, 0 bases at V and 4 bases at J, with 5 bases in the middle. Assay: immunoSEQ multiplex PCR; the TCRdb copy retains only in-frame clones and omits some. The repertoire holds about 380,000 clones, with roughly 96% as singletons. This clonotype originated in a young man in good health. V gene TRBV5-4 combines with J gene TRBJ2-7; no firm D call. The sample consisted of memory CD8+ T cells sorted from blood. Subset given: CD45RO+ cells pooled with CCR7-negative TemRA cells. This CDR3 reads CASSLVGYEQYF. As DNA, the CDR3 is TGTGCCAGCAGCTTGGTGGGGTACGAGCAGTACTTC.